These 15 T cell receptor beta chains share one sample of origin, sequenced in a study of T cell responses to AZD1222 COVID-19 vaccine. The repertoire was sequenced with immunoSEQ multiplex PCR; TCRdb's copy has only in-frame clones and lacks some. The table shows about 140,000 clones, with roughly 91% occurring only once. The sample consisted of peripheral blood, taken 28 days after the second AZD1222 dose. These receptors were collected from an adult who received the AZD1222 COVID-19 vaccine.

The chain joins TRBV5-4 to TRBJ2-2; tentatively, D is TRBD2 (5 bases). Trimming took 0 bases from V and 0 from J, leaving 12 bases between them. CDR3 length: 17 amino acids. The germline V gene has CDR1 SGHNT and CDR2 YYREEE (reference sequence). The CDR3 sequence is CASSLAGSYANTGELFF. The CDR3 region has the DNA TGTGCCAGCAGCTTGGCGGGATCCTACGCGAACACCGGGGAGCTGTTTTTT.

The V gene is TRBV18, the J gene TRBJ2-7, with D maybe TRBD2 (6 bases). Trimming took off 3 bases at V and 6 bases at J, with 18 bases between the two ends. CDR1 and CDR2 (germline): KGHSH, LQKENI. The CDR3 covers 15 residues. The DNA of the CDR3 is TGTGCCAGCTCACCGGAGGGCAGTGAGGTGGGCGAGCAGTACTTC. It codes for CASSPEGSEVGEQYF.

The genes are TRBV19 and TRBJ1-1; 11 nucleotides agree with TRBD1. The germline V gene has CDR1 LNHDA and CDR2 SQIVND (reference sequence). The V gene end was trimmed by 6 bases and the J gene end by 0 bases; junction bases not matched to a gene: 21. CDR3 size: 21 residues. As DNA, the CDR3 is TGTGCCAGTAGGCAAACCGGGACAGGGGGTTGGGATCCCTGGCTGAACACTGAAGCTTTCTTT. It yields the protein CASRQTGTGGWDPWLNTEAFF.

The gene calls are TRBV5-5 and TRBJ1-1, with D uncertain. This CDR3 region has 14 residues. Trimming took 0 bases from V and 0 from J, leaving 6 bases between them. Germline V gene lookup returns CDR1 SGHKS and CDR2 YYEKEE (reference sequence). The CDR3 spells CASSLGLLNTEAFF. For the CDR3, the DNA is TGTGCCAGCAGCTTGGGACTTCTGAACACTGAAGCTTTCTTT.

The chain joins TRBV3-1 (or the pseudogene TRBV3-2) to TRBJ1-5; TRBD1 aligns across 8 bases. Germline-derived CDR1 and CDR2 are LGHDT and YNNKEL (reference sequence). J was trimmed by 7 bases and V by 3 bases; bases with no gene match: 5. The CDR3 runs 14 residues. The CDR3 here is CASSQTTGGQPQHF. The DNA for the CDR3 is TGTGCCAGCAGCCAGACCACAGGGGGACAGCCCCAGCATTTT.

Only one count was recorded for this clone. This chain joins TRBV7-3 and TRBJ2-3; possibly TRBD1 or TRBD2 for D (6 bases each). The germline V gene encodes CDR1 SGHTA and CDR2 FQGTGA. The germline V and J ends were trimmed by 5 bases and 4 bases, with 13 bases remaining between them. The CDR3 sequence is 14 residues long. The CDR3 sequence: CASSPVGGPDTQYF. The CDR3 DNA is TGTGCCAGCAGCCCCGTTGGGGGGCCAGATACGCAGTATTTT.

The chain couples TRBV7-9 to TRBJ1-1; D uncertain. The CDR3 has 12 amino acids. V lost 8 bases to trimming and J lost 1 base, with 8 bases between them. Germline lookup yields CDR1 SEHNR and CDR2 FQNEAQ (reference sequence). The CDR3 region has the DNA TGTGCCAGCTCATACGAGAACACTGAAGCTTTCTTT. Amino acid sequence: CASSYENTEAFF. The full variable domain, with the rest looked up from reference TRBV7-9 and TRBJ1-1, is DTGVSQNPRHKITKRGQNVTFRCDPISEHNRLYWYRQTLGQGPEFLTYFQNEAQLEKSRLLSDRFSAERPKGSFSTLEIQRTEQGDSAMYLCASSYENTEAFFGQGTRLTVV.

This clone showed up just once. The chain carries TRBV4-1 and TRBJ2-2; 10 nucleotides line up with TRBD1. CDR1 MGHRA and CDR2 YSYEKL come from the germline V gene. V gave up 4 bases and J gave up 6 bases; unmatched junction bases: 17. This CDR3 has 19 amino acids. For the CDR3, the DNA is TGCGCCAGCAGCCCTATGACAGGGGGCGCCCGGCTTTTGTCCGGGGAGCTGTTTTTT. Residues: CASSPMTGGARLLSGELFF.

V usage is TRBV2 and J usage is TRBJ1-1, with D perhaps TRBD1 (5 bases). The germline gives CDR1 SNHLY, CDR2 FYNNEI. The CDR3 is 13 residues long. V was clipped by 8 bases and J by 4 bases, with 14 bases between them. The CDR3 region has the DNA TGTGCCAGCTTTAAGTGGGGGGGCACTGAAGCTTTCTTT. It encodes CASFKWGGTEAFF.

About this clone: The junction differs from germline at one of its ends, possibly a read error. The rearrangement joins TRBV7-2 to TRBJ2-1; 7 nucleotides line up with TRBD2. Germline V CDR1 and CDR2: SGHTA, FQGNSA. The CDR3 is made up of 12 amino acids. CDR3 nucleotides: TGTGCCAGCAGCTTAGTGCGGGAGCCACCGGTCTTC. It codes for CASSLVREPPVF.

The V and J genes are TRBV2 and TRBJ1-4, with a weak D call TRBD1 (5 bases). CDR1 SNHLY and CDR2 FYNNEI come from the germline V gene. The CDR3 consists of 15 residues. V dropped 6 bases and J dropped 7 bases, with 18 bases sitting between them. DNA for the CDR3: TGTGCCAGCAGCGCTGTTTGGCAGGGTAGTGAAAAACTGTTTTTT. This codes for CASSAVWQGSEKLFF.

The chain employs TRBV5-6 and TRBJ1-1; weak D call: TRBD1 (5 bases). Trimming took 3 bases from V and 0 from J, leaving 12 bases between them. CDR3 size: 15 residues. Looked up from germline, CDR1 is SGHDT and CDR2 is YYEEEE. This CDR3 reads CASSSTALLNTEAFF. The CDR3 DNA reads TGTGCCAGCAGCTCGACAGCACTTTTGAACACTGAAGCTTTCTTT.

A remark on this clone: The same CDR3 is also encoded by other DNA sequences in this sample. The rearrangement joins TRBV12-3 or TRBV12-4 to TRBJ2-3; D gene unclear. The CDR3 spans 12 residues. V was cut by 3 bases and J by 3 bases, with 4 bases left in between. Written as DNA, the CDR3 is TGTGCCAGCAGTTTGGTAACAGATACGCAGTATTTT. It translates to CASSLVTDTQYF.

This clone was recorded only once. The J gene is TRBJ1-4, the V gene TRBV3-1 (or the pseudogene TRBV3-2); unclear D gene. The germline gives CDR1 LGHDT, CDR2 YNNKEL (reference sequence). This CDR3 is 13 amino acids long. V gave up 9 bases and J gave up 5 bases, with 13 bases separating them. DNA of the CDR3: TGTGCCAGGACCCGGGTCCCGAATGAAAAACTGTTTTTT. This gives the protein CARTRVPNEKLFF.

The V and J genes are TRBV4-3 and TRBJ1-3, with a tentative D call TRBD1 (6 bases). Trimming removed 0 bases from V and 0 bases from J, with 12 bases in between. The CDR3 is 17 amino acids. Germline values: CDR1 LGHNA, CDR2 YSLEER. CDR3 residues: CASSQDQGPYSGNTIYF. The CDR3 region has the DNA TGCGCCAGCAGCCAAGACCAGGGGCCCTACTCTGGAAACACCATATATTTT.